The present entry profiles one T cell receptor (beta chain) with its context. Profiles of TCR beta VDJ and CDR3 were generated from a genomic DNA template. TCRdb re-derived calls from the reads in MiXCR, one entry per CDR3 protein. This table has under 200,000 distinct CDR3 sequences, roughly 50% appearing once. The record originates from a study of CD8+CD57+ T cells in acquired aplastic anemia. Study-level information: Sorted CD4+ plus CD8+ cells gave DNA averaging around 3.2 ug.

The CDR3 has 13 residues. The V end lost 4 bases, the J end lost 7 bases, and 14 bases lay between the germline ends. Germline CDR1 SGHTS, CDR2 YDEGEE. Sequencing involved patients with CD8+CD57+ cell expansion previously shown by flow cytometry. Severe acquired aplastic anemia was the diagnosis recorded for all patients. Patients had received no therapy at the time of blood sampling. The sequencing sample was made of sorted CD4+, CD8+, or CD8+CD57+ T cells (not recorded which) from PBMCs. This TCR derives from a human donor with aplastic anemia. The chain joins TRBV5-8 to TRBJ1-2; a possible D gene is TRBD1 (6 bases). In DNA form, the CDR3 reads TGTGCCAGCAGCGGATTACAGGGATTTGGCTACACCTTC. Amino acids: CASSGLQGFGYTF.